The rows below give T cell receptor beta chains drawn from one sample of a study of tumor T cells in aggressive B-cell lymphoma. This table comes from immunoSEQ multiplex PCR, and its TCRdb copy is limited to in-frame clones, with some not included. The data show roughly 10,000 clones, about nine tenths seen once. The sample comprised tumor tissue. Every receptor here comes from an adult with diffuse large B cell lymphoma. Each CDR3 is given with its conserved first and last residue. Fields, in order: J gene, clone size, D gene, V gene, CDR3 protein, CDR3 DNA. A D gene is named only where the DNA matches it firmly. Clone size is shown for a subset of rows, as once, few, many or a class of expanded clone.

J: TRBJ2-3; size: .; D: TRBD2; V: TRBV5-1; CDR3: CASSLGLAGGRGDTQYF; DNA: TGCGCCAGCAGCTTGGGACTAGCGGGGGGCCGGGGAGATACGCAGTATTTT
J: TRBJ1-2; size: .; D: .; V: TRBV29-1; CDR3: CSVEQGGIDTF; DNA: TGCAGCGTGGAACAGGGAGGGATTGACACCTTC
J: TRBJ1-3; size: .; D: TRBD1; V: TRBV7-2; CDR3: CASSYDRGNTIYF; DNA: TGTGCCAGCAGCTATGACAGGGGGAACACCATATATTTT
J: TRBJ2-7; size: .; D: .; V: TRBV5-6; CDR3: CASSTLLKPSYEQYF; DNA: TGTGCCAGCAGCACTTTATTAAAACCTTCCTACGAGCAGTACTTC
J: TRBJ1-2; size: .; D: .; V: TRBV6-5; CDR3: CASSFDRNYGYTF; DNA: TGTGCCAGCAGTTTCGACAGAAACTATGGCTACACCTTC
J: TRBJ2-3; size: .; D: TRBD2; V: TRBV6-4; CDR3: CAIKTSGSPPPTDTQYF; DNA: TGTGCCATCAAAACTAGCGGGAGTCCCCCCCCCACAGATACGCAGTATTTT
J: TRBJ1-1; size: .; D: .; V: TRBV27; CDR3: CASSLGRGTEAFF; DNA: TGTGCCAGCAGTTTAGGCCGGGGGACTGAAGCTTTCTTT
J: TRBJ1-1; size: .; D: TRBD1; V: TRBV19; CDR3: CASSMAPGRQGKYTEAFF; DNA: TGTGCCAGTAGTATGGCCCCAGGACGACAGGGGAAGTACACTGAAGCTTTCTTT
J: TRBJ1-2; size: once; D: .; V: TRBV5-3; CDR3: CARSASRGGANGYTF; DNA: TGTGCCAGAAGCGCATCCCGGGGGGGGGCGAATGGCTACACCTTC
J: TRBJ2-1; size: .; D: .; V: TRBV7-2; CDR3: CASSLGSSYNEQFF; DNA: TGTGCCAGCAGCTTAGGGAGTTCCTACAATGAGCAGTTCTTC
J: TRBJ2-7; size: .; D: TRBD1; V: TRBV7-9; CDR3: CASSPDRDEQYF; DNA: TGTGCCAGCAGCCCCGACAGGGACGAGCAGTACTTC
J: TRBJ1-2; size: .; D: .; V: TRBV5-6; CDR3: CASSPIQGMLGGYTF; DNA: TGTGCCAGCAGCCCGATTCAGGGGATGCTTGGTGGCTACACCTTC
J: TRBJ2-7; size: .; D: .; V: TRBV4-1; CDR3: CASSQGQGPSYEQYF; DNA: TGCGCCAGCAGCCAAGGCCAGGGGCCCTCCTACGAGCAGTACTTC
J: TRBJ2-7; size: .; D: .; V: TRBV5-4; CDR3: CASSLGRGVRDEQYF; DNA: TGTGCCAGCAGCTTGGGTCGCGGGGTGCGCGACGAGCAGTACTTC